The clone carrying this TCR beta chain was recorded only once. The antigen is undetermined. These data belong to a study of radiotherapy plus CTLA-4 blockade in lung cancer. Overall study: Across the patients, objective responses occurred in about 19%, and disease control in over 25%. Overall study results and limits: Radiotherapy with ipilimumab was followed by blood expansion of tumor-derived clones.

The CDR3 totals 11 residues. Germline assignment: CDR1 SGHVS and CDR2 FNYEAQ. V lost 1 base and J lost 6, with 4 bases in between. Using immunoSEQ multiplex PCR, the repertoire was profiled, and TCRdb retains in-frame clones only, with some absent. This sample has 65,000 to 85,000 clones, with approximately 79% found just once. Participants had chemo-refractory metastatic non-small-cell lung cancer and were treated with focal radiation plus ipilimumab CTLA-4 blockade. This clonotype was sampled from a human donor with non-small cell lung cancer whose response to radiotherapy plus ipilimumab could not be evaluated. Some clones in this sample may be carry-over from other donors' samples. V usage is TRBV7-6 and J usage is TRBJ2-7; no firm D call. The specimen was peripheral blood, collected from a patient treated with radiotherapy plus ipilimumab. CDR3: CASSLGVEQYF. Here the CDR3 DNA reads TGTGCCAGCAGCTTAGGAGTCGAGCAGTACTTC. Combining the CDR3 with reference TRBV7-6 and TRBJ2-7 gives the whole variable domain GAGVSQSPRYKVTKRGQDVALRCDPISGHVSLYWYRQALGQGPEFLTYFNYEAQQDKSGLPNDRFSAERPEGSISTLTIQRTEQRDSAMYRCASSLGVEQYFGPGTRLTVT.